This T cell receptor beta chain appears in the sequencing data of a study of control samples from healthy donors and cancer patients. Sequenced by immunoSEQ multiplex PCR; TCRdb stores in-frame clones only, minus some. The table shows approximately 46,000 clones, with around nine tenths occurring only once. The germline gives CDR1 KGHSH, CDR2 LQKENI. V dropped 3 bases and J dropped 4 bases, with 12 bases sitting between them. CDR3 size: 14 residues. Source material: PBMCs. The chain has TRBV18 and TRBJ1-2; D is possibly TRBD1 (6 bases). The receptor was isolated from a man aged 30 to 45 with colorectal cancer. CDR3 loop: CASSPPGDIYGYTF. DNA of the CDR3: TGTGCCAGCTCACCCCCAGGGGATATCTATGGCTACACCTTC.